This TCR beta chain was recovered during a study of OX40 agonist ivuxolimab in advanced cancers. Overall study findings and caveats: With doses of 0.1 to 3.0 mg/kg, CD4+ and CD8+ blood T cells had undergone clonal expansion by week 6.

As concerns this clone: Its antigen is as yet unknown.

From germline, CDR1 is LNHDA and CDR2 SQIVND (reference sequence). Trimming left V 10 bases short and J 3 bases short, with 10 bases between. The CDR3 covers 12 residues. The assay was immunoSEQ multiplex PCR, and TCRdb's table has in-frame clones only and misses some. The sample lists about 50,000 clones, around nine tenths occurring once. The TCR was taken from an adult with an advanced solid tumor such as melanoma, head and neck, liver or kidney cancer. The V and J genes are TRBV19 and TRBJ1-5, with a tentative D call TRBD1 (6 bases). The sequencing used CD4+ or CD8+ T cells sorted from blood, collected in a trial of the OX40 agonist ivuxolimab. CDR3 region: CATGQSNQPQHF. The CDR3, as DNA: TGTGCCACGGGACAATCCAATCAGCCCCAGCATTTT.